This T cell receptor (beta chain) came from a study of shared clonotypes between healthy human individuals. The study drew its donors from healthy HIV-negative adults without recent acute infections or vaccinations. Germline CDR1 KGHSH, CDR2 LQKENI. The CDR3 spans 15 residues. Trimming cost V 6 bases and J 9 bases, with 21 bases left between them. This clone was seen only a few times. Deep-level assay runs were performed. Study processing details: Without quality scores, immunoSEQ junctional reads could not be filtered like full-length reads. The repertoire was sequenced with immunoSEQ multiplex PCR; TCRdb's copy has only in-frame clones and lacks some. The DNA gave D and trimming, while V, J and clone size come from that table. The sample includes 550,000 to 600,000 clones, around 78% of them seen just once.

This sequence was found in a middle-aged woman in good health. Some clones in this sample may be carry-over from other donors' samples. The V gene is TRBV18, the J gene TRBJ2-1; D might be TRBD1 or TRBD2, each matching 5 bases. The sequenced sample was PBMCs. The CDR3 region is CASSPDGTPGPEQFF. The CDR3 DNA sequence: TGTGCCAGCTCCCCCGACGGGACGCCGGGACCTGAGCAGTTCTTC.